This T cell receptor beta chain was observed in a study of T cell responses to AZD1222 COVID-19 vaccine. The CDR3 contains 16 residues. The V gene's germline CDR1 is MRHNA and CDR2 SNTAGT. Trimming took 0 bases from V and 4 from J, leaving 10 bases between them. The protocol was immunoSEQ multiplex PCR, while the TCRdb copy is restricted to in-frame clones and leaves out a portion. The sample has more than 70,000 clones, roughly nine tenths seen once. The origin of this receptor is an adult in good health. The sample consisted of peripheral blood, taken on day 0 of AZD1222 vaccination. V and J are TRBV6-4 and TRBJ2-6; D gene uncertain. The CDR3 DNA reads TGTGCCAGCAGTGACTCTAGCTCCTCGGGGGCCAACGTCCTGACTTTC. Encoded protein: CASSDSSSSGANVLTF.